Each of the 7 T cell receptor beta chains below was sequenced from the same sample in a study of T-cell reconstitution after alpha-beta-depleted transplantation in children (dated by TCRdb to about 2016). In light of the paper, this sample's treatment or condition label describes: allogeneic hematopoietic cell transplantation with graft depleted of TCRalphabeta T cells and CD19 B cells. Preparation of the library involved PCR. The sample was run on an Illumina HiSeq 2500. Molecular barcoding was employed in the preparation of TCR libraries, with unique molecular identifiers being used to normalize TCRbeta repertoire quantification. The public sequencing data were trimmed at Q25 with fastp and processed into clonotypes with MiXCR by TCRdb, which kept only in-frame beta chains. Entries that share a CDR3 protein sequence are merged under the most common genes and DNA. This sample holds about 58,000 distinct CDR3 sequences; around 40% were observed only once. The ten largest clones represent roughly 98% of the sample.

Sequencing was performed on PBMCs, mostly from graft donor cells, taken 360 days after TCRalphabeta/CD19-depleted stem cell transplant. Every receptor here comes from a male patient aged 10 to 17 who had a stem cell transplant for acute lymphoblastic leukemia, so the T cells may come from the graft donor.

This clonotype was observed a handful of times. The chain recombines TRBV7-3 with TRBJ2-7; 9 bases map to TRBD2. The germline gives CDR1 SGHTA, CDR2 FQGTGA. Trimming took 2 bases from V and 4 from J; bases not matched to a gene: 6. This CDR3 spans 15 amino acids. The DNA of the CDR3 is TGTGCCAGCAGCTTACTGCTAGCGGGGCAATACGAGCAGTACTTC. Residues: CASSLLLAGQYEQYF.

The V call is TRBV20-1, the J call TRBJ2-4; D tentatively reads TRBD1 or TRBD2 (6 bases each). This CDR3 has 14 residues. Trimming left V 7 bases short and J 1 base short, with 14 bases between. From germline, CDR1 is DFQATT and CDR2 SNEGSKA (reference sequence). The CDR3 DNA follows: TGCAGTGTCGGAGGGGGACATGCCAAAAACATTCAGTACTTC. Amino acid sequence: CSVGGGHAKNIQYF.

This chain connects TRBV20-1 to TRBJ1-6; D remains unclear. This CDR3 region has 15 residues. Germline assignment: CDR1 DFQATT and CDR2 SNEGSKA (reference sequence). V shed 0 bases and J shed 4 bases, with 10 bases lying between them. The chain's CDR3 is CSARDGDNYNSPLHF. The CDR3 nucleotides are TGCAGTGCTAGAGATGGTGACAATTATAATTCACCCCTCCACTTT.

The chain carries TRBV24-1 and TRBJ2-1; 12 nucleotides agree with TRBD2. V lost 4 bases and J lost 7; bases outside the gene matches: 4. Per germline, CDR1 KGHDR and CDR2 SFDVKD. CDR3 length: 15 residues. The CDR3 sequence: CATSDTSGRWNEQFF. The CDR3 DNA sequence: TGTGCCACCAGTGACACTAGCGGGAGGTGGAATGAGCAGTTCTTC.

This clonotype was seen only a few times. V gene TRBV4-3 combines with J gene TRBJ2-5; maybe TRBD2 (6 bases). The V end lost 0 bases, the J end lost 6 bases, and 14 bases lay between the germline ends. The CDR3 sequence is 15 residues long. The germline V gene has CDR1 LGHNA and CDR2 YSLEER. In nucleotides, the CDR3 is TGCGCCAGCAGCCAAGATGCTTGGGGAGGAAAGACCCAGTACTTC. The encoded protein is CASSQDAWGGKTQYF.

This rearrangement joins TRBV11-3 to TRBJ2-2; D remains unclear. Trimming pared 4 bases from V and 2 bases from J, leaving 8 bases between. This CDR3 spans 14 amino acids. The germline V gene has CDR1 SGHNT and CDR2 YENEEA. CDR3 sequence (DNA): TGTGCCAGCAGCTCAGACACCAACACCGGGGAGCTGTTTTTT. Its translation: CASSSDTNTGELFF.

Remarks on this clonotype: Mismatch with germline at one junction end may stem from a read error. The chain carries TRBV11-2 and TRBJ2-7, with D perhaps TRBD1 (6 bases). The germline gives CDR1 SGHAT, CDR2 FQNNGV. The CDR3 totals 15 residues. The DNA of the CDR3 is TGTGCCAGCAGCCCCCGACAGGAGCCGTCCTCCGAGCAGTACTTC. Translation gives CASSPRQEPSSEQYF.